The sequence of this T cell receptor beta chain was determined in a study of cytomegalovirus exposure and HLA in healthy donors. Findings and caveats of the study: Some public TCRs appeared in many individuals, while most sequences were rare. Indistinguishable V segments, including TRBV6-2 and TRBV6-3, were excluded.

The PCR had 60 Vbeta and 13 Jbeta primers. Only in-frame clones appear in the TCRdb table, and some are missing; sequencing was by immunoSEQ multiplex PCR. In the table there are roughly 160,000 clones, almost 85% of which are singletons. The germline gives CDR1 LNHDA, CDR2 SQIVND (reference sequence). Trimming cost V 5 bases and J 4 bases, with 14 bases left between them. The CDR3 has 15 residues. To note about this clone: The antigen remains unidentified.

Sequencing was done on a sample of PBMCs. The chain links TRBV19 to TRBJ1-4, with a possible D match to TRBD1 (6 bases). This clonotype was sampled from a man aged 25-45 years in good health and CMV-seronegative. The CDR3 reads CASSLNTGSNEKLFF. DNA for the CDR3: TGTGCCAGTAGTCTCAACACAGGGAGTAATGAAAAACTGTTTTTT.